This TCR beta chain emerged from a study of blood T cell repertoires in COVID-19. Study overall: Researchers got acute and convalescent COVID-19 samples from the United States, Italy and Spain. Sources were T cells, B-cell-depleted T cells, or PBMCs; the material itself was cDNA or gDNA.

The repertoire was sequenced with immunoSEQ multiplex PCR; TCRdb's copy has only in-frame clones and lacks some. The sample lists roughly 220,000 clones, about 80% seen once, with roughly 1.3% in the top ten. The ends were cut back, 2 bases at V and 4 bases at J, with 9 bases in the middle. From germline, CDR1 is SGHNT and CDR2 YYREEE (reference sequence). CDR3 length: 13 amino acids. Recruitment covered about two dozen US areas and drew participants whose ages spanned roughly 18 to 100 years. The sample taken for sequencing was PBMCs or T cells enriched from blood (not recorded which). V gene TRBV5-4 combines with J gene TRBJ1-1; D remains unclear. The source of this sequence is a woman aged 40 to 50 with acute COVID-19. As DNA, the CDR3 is TGTGCCAGCAGCTTCGGAGCCATCACTGAAGCTTTCTTT. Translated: CASSFGAITEAFF.